This T cell receptor beta chain appears in the sequencing data of a study of shared clonotypes between healthy human individuals. The data were produced by immunoSEQ multiplex PCR, yet TCRdb's version contains in-frame clones alone and is incomplete. The repertoire has about 1.1 million clones, around three quarters of them found once; the top ten carry roughly 0.55%. Splitting of CD4+ cells produced CD45RA+ naive and CD45RA-negative memory subsets. The CDR3 consists of 15 residues. CDR1 MNHEY and CDR2 SMNVEV come from the germline V gene (reference sequence). This clone appeared a few times. Material for sequencing was memory CD4+ T cells from PBMCs. The subset denotes: CD45RA-negative fraction. The rearrangement links TRBV27 to TRBJ2-5; 7 nucleotides align to TRBD2. The assigned J gene may be wrong: the sequence end matches TRBJ2-7 better. The clonotype originates from a man aged 18 to 29 in good health. Some clones in this sample may be carry-over from other donors' samples. The CDR3 reads CASSLSAGEAYEQYF. The CDR3 DNA is TGTGCCAGCAGTTTAAGTGCGGGAGAAGCCTACGAGCAGTACTTC.